Shown below are 3 T cell receptor beta chains from a single sample sequenced in a study of T cell changes during pregnancy in multiple sclerosis. Libraries were prepared by immunoSEQ multiplex PCR; TCRdb keeps only in-frame clonotypes and omits some of them. The table has 88,000 or so clones, about 90% seen once. This specimen consisted of peripheral blood, obtained before pregnancy. The receptors were gathered from a female donor with multiple sclerosis, enrolled in a pregnancy study.

This clone has only one observation. V gene TRBV11-2 combines with J gene TRBJ1-1; possible D gene TRBD1, 5 bases. V was shortened by 6 bases and J by 3 bases, with 23 bases between the two germline ends. CDR1 is SGHAT and CDR2 is FQNNGV in the germline V gene. The CDR3 loop spans 17 amino acids. The CDR3 region has the DNA TGTGCCAGCAGTTTCGGGGTGTTCAGGGCGGGGGACACTGAAGCTTTCTTT. It specifies CASSFGVFRAGDTEAFF.

This clone occurred a few times. V gene TRBV6-5 combines with J gene TRBJ2-1; D possibly corresponds to TRBD2 (6 bases). The V end lost 6 bases, the J end lost 8 bases, and 14 bases lay between the germline ends. This CDR3 contains 13 residues. Germline CDR1 is MNHEY and CDR2 is SVGAGI. The CDR3 spells CASSTPGADEQFF. Written as DNA, the CDR3 is TGTGCCAGCAGCACCCCGGGAGCGGATGAGCAGTTCTTC.

This clone was seen a handful of times. The rearrangement uses TRBV7-8 and TRBJ2-1; no clear D gene. This CDR3 spans 13 amino acids. Trimming left V 1 base short and J 8 bases short, with 9 bases between. Germline V lookup: CDR1 SGHVS, CDR2 FQNEAQ. The CDR3 reads CASSLGRGYEQFF. Written as DNA, the CDR3 is TGTGCCAGCAGCTTAGGACGAGGTTATGAGCAGTTCTTC.